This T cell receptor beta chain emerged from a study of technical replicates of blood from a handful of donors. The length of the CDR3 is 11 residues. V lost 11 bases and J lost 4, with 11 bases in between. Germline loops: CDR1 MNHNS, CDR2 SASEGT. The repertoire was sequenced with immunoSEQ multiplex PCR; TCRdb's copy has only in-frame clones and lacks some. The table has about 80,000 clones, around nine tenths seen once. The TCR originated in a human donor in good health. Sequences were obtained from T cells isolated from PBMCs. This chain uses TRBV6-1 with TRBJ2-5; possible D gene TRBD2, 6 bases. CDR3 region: CAGGVGETQYF. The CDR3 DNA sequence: TGTGCCGGAGGGGTAGGAGAGACCCAGTACTTC.